Below are 20 T cell receptor beta chains sequenced from a single sample in a study of blood T cell repertoires in COVID-19. TCRdb's table, derived via immunoSEQ multiplex PCR, lists solely in-frame clones and lacks some. The sample includes 200,000 to 250,000 clones, around 90% seen only once; the top ten take more than 12%. The specimen was PBMCs or T cells enriched from blood (not recorded which). These receptors originate from a man aged 25-45 years who had been exposed to COVID-19.

This clone has only one observation. The CDR3 is CASTTRVGGYEQYF. CDR3 in DNA: TGCGCCAGTACCACTCGGGTGGGGGGCTACGAGCAGTACTTC. The gene calls are TRBV5-1 and TRBJ2-7, with D possibly being TRBD2 (6 bases). Trimming took off 8 bases at V and 3 bases at J, with 18 bases between the two ends. CDR1 is SGHRS, CDR2 YFSETQ, per germline. This CDR3 is 14 amino acids long. The whole variable domain, filled in from reference TRBV5-1 and TRBJ2-7, reads KAGVTQTPRYLIKTRGQQVTLSCSPISGHRSVSWYQQTPGQGLQFLFEYFSETQRNKGNFPGRFSGRQFSNSRSEMNVSTLELGDSALYLCASTTRVGGYEQYFGPGTRLTVT.

The gene calls are TRBV10-3 and TRBJ2-5, with 10 bases identical to TRBD2. Germline V gives CDR1 ENHRY, CDR2 SYGVKD. V trimming: 5 bases; J trimming: 4 bases; junction bases outside the gene matches: 7. CDR3 length equals 15 residues. The CDR3 region has the DNA TGTGCCATCAGTAACAGCGGGGGGGCTATAGAGACCCAGTACTTC. It is translated as CAISNSGGAIETQYF.

The chain couples TRBV2 to TRBJ1-4, with D uncertain. CDR1 is SNHLY and CDR2 is FYNNEI in the germline V gene. The CDR3 covers 14 residues. Trimming took off 4 bases at V and 2 bases at J, with 8 bases between the two ends. The CDR3 protein is CASSVLSTNEKLFF. DNA for the CDR3: TGTGCCAGCAGTGTCCTCTCCACTAATGAAAAACTGTTTTTT.

The rearrangement uses TRBV27 and TRBJ2-7; maybe TRBD1 (6 bases). V lost 2 bases to trimming and J lost 6 bases, with 11 bases between them. This CDR3 comprises 13 residues. Germline loops: CDR1 MNHEY, CDR2 SMNVEV (reference sequence). The CDR3 bases are TGTGCCAGCAGTTTAGGCCTGGGGGCCGAGCAGTACTTC. It is translated as CASSLGLGAEQYF.

This sequence joins TRBV6-5 and TRBJ1-2; no reliable D call. Trimming removed 7 bases at V and 2 bases at J, with 8 bases between. Germline V lookup: CDR1 MNHEY, CDR2 SVGAGI. There are 12 residues in the CDR3. CDR3 loop: CASNGVNYGYTF. As DNA, the CDR3 is TGTGCCAGCAACGGAGTCAACTATGGCTACACCTTC.

The V gene is TRBV6-5, the J gene TRBJ1-2, with 8 nucleotides matching TRBD1. J lost 7 bases, V lost 7 bases, and 8 bases had no gene match. The CDR3 is made up of 13 amino acids. The V gene's germline CDR1 is MNHEY and CDR2 SVGAGI. CDR3 in DNA: TGTGCCAGCACCATGACAGGGGTCCTTGGCTACACCTTC. This sequence encodes CASTMTGVLGYTF.

As regards this clone: A read error may produce the germline difference seen at one junction end. V and J are TRBV7-2 and TRBJ2-5, with 10 bases matching TRBD2. The CDR3 runs 16 residues. Per the germline V gene, CDR1 is SGHTA and CDR2 is FQGNSA. This CDR3 is CASSVAPSGGGKTQYF. As DNA, the CDR3 is TGTGCCAGCAGCGTAGCACCTAGCGGGGGTGGAAAGACCCAGTACTTC. Looking up the rest from reference TRBV7-2 and TRBJ2-5 gives the full variable domain: GAGVSQSPSNKVTEKGKDVELRCDPISGHTALYWYRQSLGQGLEFLIYFQGNSAPDKSGLPSDRFSAERTGGSVSTLTIQRTQQEDSAVYLCASSVAPSGGGKTQYFGPGTRLLVL.

The rearrangement uses TRBV4-3 and TRBJ2-3, with 11 bases matching TRBD2. This CDR3 has 19 residues. CDR1 is LGHNA and CDR2 is YSLEER in the germline V gene. J was trimmed by 0 bases and V by 0 bases; bases with no gene match: 8. The chain's CDR3 is CASSQDMTSGASSTDTQYF. The DNA for the CDR3 is TGCGCCAGCAGCCAAGATATGACTAGCGGGGCGTCTAGCACAGATACGCAGTATTTT.

The rearrangement uses TRBV2 and TRBJ1-5; D not certain. CDR3 length: 14 residues. CDR1 is SNHLY and CDR2 is FYNNEI in the germline V gene. The V end lost 4 bases, the J end lost 6 bases, and 13 bases lay between the germline ends. This chain's CDR3 is CASSGGQAGQPQHF. The DNA for the CDR3 is TGTGCCAGCAGTGGTGGGCAGGCGGGTCAGCCCCAGCATTTT.

The count of this clone is one. The chain joins TRBV29-1 to TRBJ1-2; possible D gene TRBD1, 6 bases. This CDR3 spans 14 amino acids. Germline values: CDR1 SQVTM, CDR2 ANQGSEA. The V end was cut by 7 bases, the J end by 5 bases, with 20 bases between. The CDR3 nucleotides read TGCAGCGCTGGGGGGGCAGGGCCAGGATATGGCTACACCTTC. Its protein product is CSAGGAGPGYGYTF.

The chain uses TRBV5-6 and TRBJ1-5; D gene unclear. The CDR3 has 15 residues. Trimming shortened V by 3 bases and J by 1 base, and 11 bases separated the two germline ends. CDR1 is SGHDT, CDR2 YYEEEE, per germline. CDR3 region: CASSWHPGSNQPQHF. Written as DNA, the CDR3 is TGTGCCAGCAGCTGGCACCCGGGGAGCAATCAGCCCCAGCATTTT.

V is TRBV4-1 and J is TRBJ1-2; TRBD1 agrees at 7 bases. The CDR3 loop spans 14 amino acids. CDR1 MGHRA and CDR2 YSYEKL come from the germline V gene. V dropped 0 bases and J dropped 6; count of bases not matched to a gene: 4. The CDR3, as DNA: TGCGCCAGCAGCCAAGAGAAGGGGGCGGATGGCTACACCTTC. The encoded protein is CASSQEKGADGYTF.

The genes are TRBV19 and TRBJ1-2, with 7 bases identical to TRBD1. The CDR3 extends over 12 amino acids. CDR1 is LNHDA and CDR2 is SQIVND in the germline V gene (reference sequence). V dropped 8 bases and J dropped 2; count of bases not matched to a gene: 2. The CDR3 sequence is CASEDRNYGYTF. CDR3 bases: TGTGCCAGTGAGGACAGGAACTATGGCTACACCTTC.

In its sample, this clone was seen once. The gene calls are TRBV11-3 and TRBJ1-1; TRBD1 might be the D (5 bases). V was shortened by 0 bases and J by 2 bases, with 7 bases between the two germline ends. This CDR3 region has 14 residues. CDR1 and CDR2 from the germline V gene are SGHNT and YENEEA. CDR3 bases: TGTGCCAGCAGCTTAGATACAGGAAACACTGAAGCTTTCTTT. Protein: CASSLDTGNTEAFF.

This clone was seen a single time. V is TRBV6-5 and J is TRBJ2-3, with TRBD1 matching 10 bases. This CDR3 has 15 amino acids. In germline, CDR1 is MNHEY, CDR2 SVGAGI. Losses at the gene ends were 7 bases for V and 4 bases for J; bases not matched to a gene: 8. CDR3: CASIMTGGHPDTQYF. The CDR3 DNA is TGTGCCAGCATTATGACAGGGGGCCACCCAGATACGCAGTATTTT.

The chain links TRBV11-2 to TRBJ2-3; D might be TRBD1 (6 bases). Germline loops: CDR1 SGHAT, CDR2 FQNNGV. The V and J ends lost 2 bases and 0 bases respectively, with 18 bases between them. The CDR3 is made up of 18 amino acids. CDR3 in amino acids: CASSLTTGWQPSTDTQYF. The CDR3 DNA follows: TGTGCCAGCAGCTTAACGACAGGTTGGCAGCCTAGCACAGATACGCAGTATTTT.

This clone was observed once. This sequence joins TRBV4-1 and TRBJ2-7; TRBD2 might be the D (6 bases). The length of the CDR3 is 16 residues. Trimming removed 4 bases at V and 1 base at J, with 17 bases between. CDR1 MGHRA and CDR2 YSYEKL come from the germline V gene. In DNA form, the CDR3 reads TGCGCCAGCAGCCTGGGCGGGGCCCAGGGATCCTACGAGCAGTACTTC. Amino acid sequence: CASSLGGAQGSYEQYF.

This clone has just one count. The V and J genes are TRBV6-5 and TRBJ1-2, with 9 nucleotides matching TRBD1. From germline, CDR1 is MNHEY and CDR2 SVGAGI. After removal of 2 bases from V and 2 bases from J, the junction contained 6 bases not matched to a gene. This CDR3 has 16 amino acids. For the CDR3, the DNA is TGTGCCAGCAGTTACACGGGACAGGGTGGGAACTATGGCTACACCTTC. As protein: CASSYTGQGGNYGYTF.

The rearrangement joins TRBV7-3 to TRBJ2-5; 9 positions match TRBD2. Germline CDR1 reads SGHTA; CDR2 reads FQGTGA. The CDR3 contains 13 residues. V lost 5 bases to trimming and J lost 4 bases; unmatched junction nucleotides: 2. CDR3 in DNA: TGTGCCAGCAGCCGACTAGCGGCAGAGACCCAGTACTTC. Its translation is CASSRLAAETQYF. Full variable domain (remainder filled in from reference TRBV7-3 and TRBJ2-5): GAGVSQTPSNKVTEKGKYVELRCDPISGHTALYWYRQSLGQGPEFLIYFQGTGAADDSGLPNDRFFAVRPEGSVSTLKIQRTERGDSAVYLCASSRLAAETQYFGPGTRLLVL.

The chain has TRBV7-3 and TRBJ2-5, with 7 bases matching TRBD1. The CDR3 is 15 amino acids. Trimming took 3 bases from V and 1 from J; bases not matched to a gene: 5. CDR1 SGHTA and CDR2 FQGTGA come from the germline V gene. The CDR3 here is CASSFDRVTQETQYF. CDR3 coding DNA: TGTGCCAGCAGCTTTGACAGGGTCACCCAAGAGACCCAGTACTTC.